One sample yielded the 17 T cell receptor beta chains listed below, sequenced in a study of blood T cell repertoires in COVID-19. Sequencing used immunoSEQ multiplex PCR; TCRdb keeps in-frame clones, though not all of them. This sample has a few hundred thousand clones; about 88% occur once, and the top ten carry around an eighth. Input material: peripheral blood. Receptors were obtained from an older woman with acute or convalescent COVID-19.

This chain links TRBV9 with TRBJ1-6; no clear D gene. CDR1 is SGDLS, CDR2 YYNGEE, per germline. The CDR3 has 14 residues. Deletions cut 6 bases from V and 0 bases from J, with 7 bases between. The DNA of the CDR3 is TGTGCCAGCACCCCAGGCTCCTATAATTCACCCCTCCACTTT. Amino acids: CASTPGSYNSPLHF.

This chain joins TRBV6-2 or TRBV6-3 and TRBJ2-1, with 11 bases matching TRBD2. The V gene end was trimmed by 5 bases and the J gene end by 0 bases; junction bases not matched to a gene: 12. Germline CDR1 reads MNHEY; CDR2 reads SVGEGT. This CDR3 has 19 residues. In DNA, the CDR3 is TGTGCCAGCAGTCCCCGGGGACTAGCGGTACGGAGCTCCTACAATGAGCAGTTCTTC. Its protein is CASSPRGLAVRSSYNEQFF.

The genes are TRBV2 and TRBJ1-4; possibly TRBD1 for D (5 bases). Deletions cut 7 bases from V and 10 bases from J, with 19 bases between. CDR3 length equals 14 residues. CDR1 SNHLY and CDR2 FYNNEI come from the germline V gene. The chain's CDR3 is CASIVGDSGGKLFF. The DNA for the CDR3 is TGTGCCAGCATCGTAGGTGACAGTGGCGGAAAACTGTTTTTT.

The chain's CDR3 is CASRPATSTDTQYF. CDR3 bases: TGCGCCAGCAGACCCGCAACTAGCACAGATACGCAGTATTTT. This chain joins TRBV5-1 and TRBJ2-3; D remains unclear. The length of the CDR3 is 14 residues. From germline, CDR1 is SGHRS and CDR2 YFSETQ. The V and J ends lost 5 bases and 0 bases respectively, with 10 bases between them.

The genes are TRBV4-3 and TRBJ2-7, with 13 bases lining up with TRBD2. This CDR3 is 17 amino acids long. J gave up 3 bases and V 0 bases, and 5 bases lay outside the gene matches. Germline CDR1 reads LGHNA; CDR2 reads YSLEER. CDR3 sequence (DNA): TGCGCCAGCAGCCAAGAACCAGGACTAGCGGGGGTCTACGAGCAGTACTTC. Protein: CASSQEPGLAGVYEQYF.

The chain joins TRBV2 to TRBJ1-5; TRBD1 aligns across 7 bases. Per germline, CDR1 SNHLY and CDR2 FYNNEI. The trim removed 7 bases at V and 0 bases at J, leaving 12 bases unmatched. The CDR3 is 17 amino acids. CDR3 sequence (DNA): TGTGCCAGCAATAGGACAGGCGGGATTTATAGCAATCAGCCCCAGCATTTT. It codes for CASNRTGGIYSNQPQHF.

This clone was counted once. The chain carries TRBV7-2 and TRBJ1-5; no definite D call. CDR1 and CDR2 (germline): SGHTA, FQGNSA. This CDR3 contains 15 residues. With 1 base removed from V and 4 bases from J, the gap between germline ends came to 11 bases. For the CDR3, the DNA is TGTGCCAGCAGCTTAGAGGCGGGAATTAATCAGCCCCAGCATTTT. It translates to CASSLEAGINQPQHF.

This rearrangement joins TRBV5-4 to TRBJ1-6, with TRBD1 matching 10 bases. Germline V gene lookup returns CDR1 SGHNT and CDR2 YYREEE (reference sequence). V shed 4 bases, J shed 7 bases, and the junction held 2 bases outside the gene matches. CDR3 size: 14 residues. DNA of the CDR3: TGTGCCAGCAGCGCGGGACAGGGGAATTCACCCCTCCACTTT. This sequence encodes CASSAGQGNSPLHF.

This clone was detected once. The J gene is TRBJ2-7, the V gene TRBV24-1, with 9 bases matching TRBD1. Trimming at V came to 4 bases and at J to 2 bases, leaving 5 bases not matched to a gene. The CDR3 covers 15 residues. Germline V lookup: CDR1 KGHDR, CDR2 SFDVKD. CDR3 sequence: CATSDRDRVAYEQYF. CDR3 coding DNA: TGTGCCACCAGTGACAGGGACAGGGTCGCCTACGAGCAGTACTTC.

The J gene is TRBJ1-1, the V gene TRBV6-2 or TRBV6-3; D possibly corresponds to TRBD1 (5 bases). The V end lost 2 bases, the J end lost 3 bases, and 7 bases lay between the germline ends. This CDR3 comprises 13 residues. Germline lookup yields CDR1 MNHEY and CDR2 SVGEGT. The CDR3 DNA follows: TGTGCCAGCAGTTACCGGGGGGACACTGAAGCTTTCTTT. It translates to CASSYRGDTEAFF.

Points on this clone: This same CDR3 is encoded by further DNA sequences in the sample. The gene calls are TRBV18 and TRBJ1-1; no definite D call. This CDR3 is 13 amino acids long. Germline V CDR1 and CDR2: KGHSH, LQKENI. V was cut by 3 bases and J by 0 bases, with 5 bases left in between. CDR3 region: CASSPGVNTEAFF. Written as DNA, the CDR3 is TGTGCCAGCTCACCGGGAGTGAACACTGAAGCTTTCTTT.

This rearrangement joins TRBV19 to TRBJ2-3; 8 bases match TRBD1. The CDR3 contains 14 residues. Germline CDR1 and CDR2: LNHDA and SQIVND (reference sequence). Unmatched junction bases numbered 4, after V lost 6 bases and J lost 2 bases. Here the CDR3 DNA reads TGTGCCAGTAGGATGACAGGGGTCACAGATACGCAGTATTTT. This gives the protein CASRMTGVTDTQYF.

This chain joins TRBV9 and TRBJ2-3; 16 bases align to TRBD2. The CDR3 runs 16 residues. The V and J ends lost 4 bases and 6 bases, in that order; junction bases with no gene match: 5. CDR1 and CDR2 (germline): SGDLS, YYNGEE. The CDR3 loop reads CASSSGLAGGPDTQYF. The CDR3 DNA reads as TGTGCCAGCAGCTCGGGACTAGCGGGGGGGCCGGATACGCAGTATTTT.

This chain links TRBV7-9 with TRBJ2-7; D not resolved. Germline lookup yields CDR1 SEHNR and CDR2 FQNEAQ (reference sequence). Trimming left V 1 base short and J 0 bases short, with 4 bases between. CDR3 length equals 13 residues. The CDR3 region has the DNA TGTGCCAGCAGCTTAGAGAGCTCCTACGAGCAGTACTTC. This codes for CASSLESSYEQYF.

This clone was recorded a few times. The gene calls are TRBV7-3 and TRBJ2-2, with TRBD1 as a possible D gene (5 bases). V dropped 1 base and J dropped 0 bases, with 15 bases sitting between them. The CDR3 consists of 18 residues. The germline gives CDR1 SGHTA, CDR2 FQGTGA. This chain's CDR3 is CASSLRRQGFANTGELFF. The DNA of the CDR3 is TGTGCCAGCAGCTTAAGGCGGCAGGGATTCGCGAACACCGGGGAGCTGTTTTTT.

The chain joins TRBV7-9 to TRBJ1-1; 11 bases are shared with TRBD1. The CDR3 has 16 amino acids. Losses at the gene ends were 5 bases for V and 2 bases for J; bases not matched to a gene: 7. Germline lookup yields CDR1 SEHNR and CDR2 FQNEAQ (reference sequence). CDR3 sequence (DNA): TGTGCCAGCAGCATCGCCGGGACAGGGGGAAACACTGAAGCTTTCTTT. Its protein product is CASSIAGTGGNTEAFF.

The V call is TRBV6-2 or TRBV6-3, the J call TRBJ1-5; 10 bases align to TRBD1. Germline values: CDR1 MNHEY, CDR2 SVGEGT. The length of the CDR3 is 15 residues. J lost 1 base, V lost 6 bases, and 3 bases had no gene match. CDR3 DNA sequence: TGTGCCAGCAGCGACAGGGGGCGAAGCAATCAGCCCCAGCATTTT. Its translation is CASSDRGRSNQPQHF.